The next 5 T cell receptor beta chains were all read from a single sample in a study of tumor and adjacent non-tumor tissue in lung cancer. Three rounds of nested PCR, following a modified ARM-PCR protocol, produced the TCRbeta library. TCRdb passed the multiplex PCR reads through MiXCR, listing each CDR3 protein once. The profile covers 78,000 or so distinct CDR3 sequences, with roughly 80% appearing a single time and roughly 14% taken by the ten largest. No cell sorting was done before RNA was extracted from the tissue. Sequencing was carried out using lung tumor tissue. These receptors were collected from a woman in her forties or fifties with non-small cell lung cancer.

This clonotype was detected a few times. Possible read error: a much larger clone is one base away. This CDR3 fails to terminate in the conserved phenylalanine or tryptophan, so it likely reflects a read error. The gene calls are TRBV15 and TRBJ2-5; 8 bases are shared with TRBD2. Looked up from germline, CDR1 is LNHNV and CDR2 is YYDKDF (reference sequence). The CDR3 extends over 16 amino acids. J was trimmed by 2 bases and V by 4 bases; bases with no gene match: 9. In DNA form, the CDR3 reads TGTGCCACCAGCACGTGGACGGGAGGGCCACAAGAGACCCAGTACTCC. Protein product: CATSTWTGGPQETQYS.

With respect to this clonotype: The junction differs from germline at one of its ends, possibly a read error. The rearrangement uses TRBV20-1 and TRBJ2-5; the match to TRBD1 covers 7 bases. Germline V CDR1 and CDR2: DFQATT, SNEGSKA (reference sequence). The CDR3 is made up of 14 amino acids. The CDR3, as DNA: TGCAGTGCTCAAGGCAGGGGGTACCTAGAGACGCAGTACTTC. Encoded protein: CSAQGRGYLETQYF.

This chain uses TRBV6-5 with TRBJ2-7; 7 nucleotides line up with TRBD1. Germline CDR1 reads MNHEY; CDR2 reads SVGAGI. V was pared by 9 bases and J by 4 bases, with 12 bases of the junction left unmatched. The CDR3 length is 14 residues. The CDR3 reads CARRWDSRSYEQYF. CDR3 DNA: TGTGCCAGGAGATGGGACAGTCGGAGTTACGAGCAGTACTTC.

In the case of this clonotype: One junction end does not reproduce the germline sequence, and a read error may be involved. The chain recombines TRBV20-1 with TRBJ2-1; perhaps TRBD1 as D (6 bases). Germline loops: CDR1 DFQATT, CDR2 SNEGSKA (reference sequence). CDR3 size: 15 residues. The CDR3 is CSDRPGQAFGDEQFF. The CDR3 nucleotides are TGCAGTGATAGACCGGGACAAGCATTCGGGGATGAGCAGTTCTTC.

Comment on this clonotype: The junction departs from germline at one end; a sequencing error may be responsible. The CDR3 DNA reads TGTGCCACCAGCAAGGCCAGCAGCAAATCCTATAATGAGCAGTTCTTC. Its translation is CATSKASSKSYNEQFF. The V gene is TRBV24-1, the J gene TRBJ2-1; unclear D gene. The CDR3 contains 16 residues. The germline V gene has CDR1 KGHDR and CDR2 SFDVKD.